These 18 T cell receptor beta chains were all obtained from the same sample, sequenced in a study of early T cells in non-severe SARS-CoV-2 infection. A single record per CDR3 protein comes from TCRdb applying MiXCR to the 5' RACE reads. Among almost 45,000 distinct CDR3 sequences listed, 5.5% to 7.5% were seen once. Sequenced material: whole blood. These receptors were taken from an adult who was a healthcare worker with PCR-confirmed SARS-CoV-2 infection or an uninfected control (not recorded which).

In this sample, this clonotype turned up many times. V usage is TRBV28 and J usage is TRBJ1-1; 8 bases agree with TRBD1. Germline V gene data show CDR1 as MDHEN and CDR2 as SYDVKM. V shed 5 bases, J shed 8 bases, and the junction held 13 bases outside the gene matches. The CDR3 covers 15 residues. In DNA, the CDR3 is TGTGCCAGCAGTACCCCCGGACAGGGATCATACGAAGCTTTCTTT. The encoded protein is CASSTPGQGSYEAFF.

J is TRBJ1-6 and V is TRBV6-6, with D uncertain. Trimming took off 4 bases at V and 9 bases at J, with 7 bases between the two ends. Germline V CDR1 and CDR2: MNHNY, SVGAGI (reference sequence). The CDR3 loop spans 12 amino acids. The CDR3 sequence: CASSSEGSPLHF. CDR3 nucleotides: TGTGCCAGCAGTTCAGAGGGTTCACCCCTCCACTTT.

This clonotype was observed at least ten times. This chain links TRBV14 with TRBJ2-7, with TRBD2 matching 9 bases. Germline assignment: CDR1 SGHDN and CDR2 FVKESK. V shed 4 bases and J 5 bases; nucleotides not matched to a gene: 12. The CDR3 has 16 residues. The CDR3 here is CASSPEMGLAANEQYF. The CDR3 nucleotides read TGTGCCAGCAGCCCGGAAATGGGACTAGCAGCGAACGAGCAGTACTTC.

This clonotype occurred many times. The rearrangement joins TRBV10-3 to TRBJ1-5; D not resolved. Germline V gene data show CDR1 as ENHRY and CDR2 as SYGVKD. Trimming shortened V by 0 bases and J by 2 bases, and 11 bases separated the two germline ends. The CDR3 runs 16 residues. This CDR3 reads CAISESTPGGNQPQHF. CDR3 coding DNA: TGTGCCATCAGTGAGTCGACCCCGGGAGGCAATCAGCCCCAGCATTTT.

This clonotype was recorded many times. V gene TRBV5-1 combines with J gene TRBJ1-1, with 9 positions matching TRBD1. The CDR3 totals 15 residues. Per germline, CDR1 SGHRS and CDR2 YFSETQ. After removal of 5 bases from V and 6 bases from J, the junction contained 11 bases not matched to a gene. The CDR3 nucleotides are TGCGCCAGCAGTCAATCCGGACAGGGGCGGGCTGAAGCTTTCTTT. Amino acid sequence: CASSQSGQGRAEAFF.

This clonotype came up many times. The chain has TRBV28 and TRBJ2-3; no clear D. The CDR3 consists of 15 residues. CDR1 and CDR2 from the germline V gene are MDHEN and SYDVKM. V was shortened by 5 bases and J by 5 bases, with 17 bases between the two germline ends. CDR3 amino acids: CASSMATGVIDTQYF. The CDR3 DNA sequence: TGTGCCAGCAGTATGGCGACTGGAGTCATAGATACGCAGTATTTT.

This clonotype was recorded at least ten times. The rearrangement joins TRBV20-1 to TRBJ2-3; the match to TRBD2 covers 12 bases. Per the germline V gene, CDR1 is DFQATT and CDR2 is SNEGSKA (reference sequence). This CDR3 is built from 16 residues. V was clipped by 5 bases and J by 4 bases; unmatched bases: 10. The CDR3 region has the DNA TGCAGTGCTCCGCCCTCTAGCGGGGGGGCGGCAGATACGCAGTATTTT. It is translated as CSAPPSSGGAADTQYF.

As concerns this clonotype: The junction differs from germline at one of its ends, possibly a read error. The rearrangement joins TRBV4-1 to TRBJ2-1; TRBD1 agrees at 8 bases. Germline CDR1 and CDR2: MGHRA and YSYEKL. The CDR3 covers 15 residues. The CDR3 coding sequence is TGCGCCAGCAGACAAGAGGGACAGGTGCAAGGTGAGCAGTTCTTC. Protein product: CASRQEGQVQGEQFF.

This clonotype was counted many times. This chain uses TRBV10-3 with TRBJ1-2, with 7 bases identical to TRBD1. From germline, CDR1 is ENHRY and CDR2 SYGVKD. CDR3 length: 15 amino acids. V lost 4 bases, J lost 0 bases, and 5 bases stayed unmatched. CDR3 amino acids: CAISGGTDANYGYTF. DNA of the CDR3: TGTGCCATCAGTGGGGGGACAGACGCTAACTATGGCTACACCTTC.

This chain joins TRBV11-2 and TRBJ2-1, with D unclear. CDR3 length: 10 residues. The germline gives CDR1 SGHAT, CDR2 FQNNGV. Between the trimmed V and J ends, which lost 2 bases and 9 bases, there was a span of 2 bases. CDR3 sequence: CASSLSEQFF. The CDR3 coding sequence is TGTGCCAGCAGCTTAAGTGAGCAGTTCTTC.

This clonotype was counted many times. The chain links TRBV5-1 to TRBJ1-2, with D tentatively TRBD1 (5 bases). The germline gives CDR1 SGHRS, CDR2 YFSETQ. Trimming left V 0 bases short and J 4 bases short, with 10 bases between. The CDR3 runs 14 residues. CDR3 in amino acids: CASSLEGETYGYTF. The DNA for the CDR3 is TGCGCCAGCAGCTTGGAAGGGGAGACCTATGGCTACACCTTC.

This clonotype was observed many times. V usage is TRBV29-1 and J usage is TRBJ1-2; 9 bases fit TRBD1. The CDR3 spans 14 residues. The ends lost 5 bases at V and 7 bases at J; junction bases unmatched: 11. CDR1 and CDR2 from the germline V gene are SQVTM and ANQGSEA. The CDR3 nucleotides are TGCAGCGTTTGGGGACAGGGTGTCGCTGCTGGCTACACCTTC. Translated, it gives CSVWGQGVAAGYTF. Variable domain in full (rest from reference TRBV29-1 and TRBJ1-2): SAVISQKPSRDICQRGTSLTIQCQVDSQVTMMFWYRQQPGQSLTLIATANQGSEATYESGFVIDKFPISRPNLTFSTLTVSNMSPEDSSIYLCSVWGQGVAAGYTFGSGTRLTVV.

Within the sample, this clonotype is medium-sized. The chain has TRBV6-4 and TRBJ2-3, with TRBD2 matching over 12 bases. Looked up from germline, CDR1 is MRHNA and CDR2 is SNTAGT. The V and J ends lost 6 bases and 0 bases, in that order; junction bases with no gene match: 4. This CDR3 is 16 amino acids long. The CDR3 spells CASSRTSGDSTDTQYF. DNA for the CDR3: TGTGCCAGCAGCCGGACTAGCGGGGATAGCACAGATACGCAGTATTTT.

This clonotype was found many times. The V and J genes are TRBV19 and TRBJ2-3, with a weak D call TRBD2 (5 bases). The V gene lost 6 bases and the J gene lost 3 bases, with 10 bases spanning the gap. Germline CDR1 is LNHDA and CDR2 is SQIVND (reference sequence). The CDR3 contains 13 residues. CDR3 nucleotide sequence: TGTGCCAGTAGGACCCGGGGAACAGATACGCAGTATTTT. Its protein product is CASRTRGTDTQYF. The full variable domain, in which reference TRBV19 and TRBJ2-3 provide the parts outside the CDR3, is DGGITQSPKYLFRKEGQNVTLSCEQNLNHDAMYWYRQDPGQGLRLIYYSQIVNDFQKGDIAEGYSVSREKKESFPLTVTSAQKNPTAFYLCASRTRGTDTQYFGPGTRLTVL.

This chain connects TRBV7-9 to TRBJ2-1, with D perhaps matching TRBD1 (6 bases). CDR3 length: 16 residues. Trimming took off 0 bases at V and 8 bases at J, with 17 bases between the two ends. Germline CDR1 is SEHNR and CDR2 is FQNEAQ (reference sequence). Here the CDR3 DNA reads TGTGCCAGCAGCTTAGCGATATCAGGACAGAGGGATGAGCAGTTCTTC. This encodes CASSLAISGQRDEQFF.

This clonotype came up many times. The chain employs TRBV13 and TRBJ2-3; D perhaps matches TRBD2 (7 bases). There are 16 residues in the CDR3. Trimming removed 0 bases from V and 4 bases from J, with 14 bases in between. From germline, CDR1 is PRHDT and CDR2 FYEKMQ (reference sequence). The CDR3 here is CASSLGGGGPADTQYF. The CDR3 DNA reads as TGTGCCAGCAGCTTAGGAGGGGGGGGCCCAGCAGATACGCAGTATTTT.

The sample holds many counts of this clonotype. The chain links TRBV6-1 to TRBJ2-7, with D possibly being TRBD1 or TRBD2 (6 bases each). Trimming left V 3 bases short and J 0 bases short, with 9 bases between. The CDR3 is 14 residues long. Germline CDR1 reads MNHNS; CDR2 reads SASEGT. The CDR3 is CASSDGGPSYEQYF. Written as DNA, the CDR3 is TGTGCCAGCAGTGATGGGGGGCCCTCCTACGAGCAGTACTTC.

This clonotype occurred many times. For the CDR3, the DNA is TGCAGTCCAACCCCTAGCGGGGGGGCGGATACGCAGTATTTT. It translates to CSPTPSGGADTQYF. The chain carries TRBV20-1 and TRBJ2-3; 12 nucleotides align to TRBD2. The V and J ends lost 8 bases and 6 bases, in that order; junction bases with no gene match: 9. The CDR3 consists of 14 residues. From germline, CDR1 is DFQATT and CDR2 SNEGSKA (reference sequence).